This entry features one TCR beta chain sequence. Its target is unknown. This entry is derived from a study of T cells after yellow fever vaccination. Overall study: Preparation used SMART-Seq v4 Ultra Low Input for the low-cell-number fractions.

The study made its TCR cDNA through 5'RACE template switching. That step introduced a universal primer site along with UMIs. One entry per CDR3 protein, called by TCRdb with MiXCR from the 5' RACE reads. The sample carries some 290,000 distinct CDR3 sequences, roughly 10% recorded once. General study results and limits: The secondary T-cell response peaked on day 5, not day 15, but was weaker.

The sequencing here drew on CD4+ T cells sorted from PBMCs, taken 45 days after the yellow fever booster vaccination. The sequence derives from a man in his late teens or twenties who received the YFV17D yellow fever vaccine.

Here the CDR3 reads CASIRQGASGANVLTF. In DNA form, the CDR3 reads TGTGCCAGCATCCGCCAGGGTGCCTCTGGGGCCAACGTCCTGACTTTC. The chain recombines TRBV6-2 or TRBV6-3 with TRBJ2-6; possibly TRBD1 for D (5 bases). The CDR3 loop spans 16 amino acids. The germline CDR1 and CDR2 sequences are MNHEY and SVGEGT. V gave up 7 bases and J gave up 0 bases, with 13 bases separating them.